This T cell receptor beta chain was sequenced for a study of monozygotic twins with inflammatory bowel disease. Germline assignment: CDR1 MNHNS and CDR2 SASEGT. CDR3 length: 14 amino acids. After re-calling the 5' RACE reads, TCRdb lists one entry per CDR3 protein, DNA absent. The sample totals some 450,000 distinct CDR3 sequences. What was sequenced was blood. V and J are TRBV6-1 and TRBJ1-1; TCRdb designates TRBD1, a call that cannot be tested without DNA. This clonotype originated in a human donor with ulcerative colitis or Crohn's disease, or a healthy co-twin of an affected twin (not recorded which). CDR3 residues: CASSRQWTGTEAFF.